This TCR beta chain originates from a study of T cell changes during pregnancy in multiple sclerosis. TCRdb keeps only in-frame clones here, not all; method: immunoSEQ multiplex PCR. The table includes approximately 65,000 clones, approximately 91% detected once. The V gene end was trimmed by 2 bases and the J gene end by 5 bases; junction bases not matched to a gene: 10. This CDR3 has 18 amino acids. The germline CDR1 and CDR2 sequences are SGDLS and YYNGEE. This receptor was obtained from a female donor with multiple sclerosis, enrolled in a pregnancy study. The sample in question was CD4+ T cells from peripheral blood mononuclear cells, obtained in the first trimester of pregnancy. The chain has TRBV9 and TRBJ2-1; TRBD2 matches at 13 bases. CDR3 region: CASSVGLAGLNGDNEQFF. The CDR3 DNA follows: TGTGCCAGCAGCGTGGGACTAGCGGGGCTCAATGGGGACAATGAGCAGTTCTTC.